This entry lists 25 T cell receptor beta chains sequenced from one sample in a study of cytomegalovirus exposure and HLA in healthy donors. PCR was performed using 60 Vbeta and 13 Jbeta primers. Only in-frame clones appear in the TCRdb table, and some are missing; sequencing was by immunoSEQ multiplex PCR. Found here are around 130,000 clones, 61% of them singletons; the top ten hold around 1.9%. The sequencing sample was made of PBMCs. The source of these receptors is a male donor in good health and CMV-seronegative.

This chain uses TRBV5-4 with TRBJ2-3, with a weak D call TRBD2 (6 bases). The CDR3 loop spans 17 amino acids. CDR1 SGHNT and CDR2 YYREEE come from the germline V gene (reference sequence). V gave up 4 bases and J gave up 2 bases, with 20 bases separating them. CDR3 coding DNA: TGTGCCAGCAGCCCGGGCCCGGCGGGGCCCTCCACAGATACGCAGTATTTT. The encoded protein is CASSPGPAGPSTDTQYF. Looking up the rest from reference TRBV5-4 and TRBJ2-3 gives the full variable domain: ETGVTQSPTHLIKTRGQQVTLRCSSQSGHNTVSWYQQALGQGPQFIFQYYREEENGRGNFPPRFSGLQFPNYSSELNVNALELDDSALYLCASSPGPAGPSTDTQYFGPGTRLTVL.

The V and J genes are TRBV28 and TRBJ1-5; possible D gene TRBD1, 6 bases. Germline V lookup: CDR1 MDHEN, CDR2 SYDVKM. V was pared by 7 bases and J by 2 bases, with 15 bases between. CDR3 length: 15 amino acids. The CDR3 sequence: CASNRQARGNQPQHF. Written as DNA, the CDR3 is TGTGCCAGCAACCGACAGGCCAGGGGCAATCAGCCCCAGCATTTT.

CDR3 sequence (DNA): TGTGCCAGCAGGACCTACAGGGGTCACACTGAAGCTTTCTTT. Amino acids: CASRTYRGHTEAFF. The rearrangement joins TRBV6-5 to TRBJ1-1, with 7 positions matching TRBD1. CDR1 MNHEY and CDR2 SVGAGI come from the germline V gene. The CDR3 contains 14 residues. Trimming removed 6 bases from V and 3 bases from J; junction bases left unmatched: 7.

The rearrangement uses TRBV5-6 and TRBJ2-5; perhaps TRBD1 as D (6 bases). This CDR3 region has 17 residues. In germline, CDR1 is SGHDT, CDR2 YYEEEE. V lost 0 bases and J lost 6, with 21 bases in between. The CDR3 loop reads CASSLAYRELKGKTQYF. The CDR3, as DNA: TGTGCCAGCAGCTTGGCCTACAGGGAGTTAAAAGGAAAGACCCAGTACTTC.

The rearrangement joins TRBV10-3 to TRBJ1-5; TRBD1 agrees at 7 bases. This CDR3 spans 13 amino acids. From germline, CDR1 is ENHRY and CDR2 SYGVKD. V was pared by 8 bases and J by 3 bases, with 4 bases of the junction left unmatched. CDR3 bases: TGTGCCATCCAGGGGGACATCAATCAGCCCCAGCATTTT. It is translated as CAIQGDINQPQHF.

The chain is built from TRBV5-8 and TRBJ2-7; 10 bases align to TRBD2. V was clipped by 1 base and J by 0 bases; unmatched bases: 7. Germline loops: CDR1 SGHTS, CDR2 YDEGEE. CDR3 length: 17 residues. The CDR3 region has the DNA TGTGCCAGCAGCTTGAGACTAGCGGGCTTGAGCTCCTACGAGCAGTACTTC. It encodes CASSLRLAGLSSYEQYF. Filled out from reference TRBV5-8 and TRBJ2-7, the complete variable domain reads EAGVTQSPTHLIKTRGQQATLRCSPISGHTSVYWYQQALGLGLQFLLWYDEGEERNRGNFPPRFSGRQFPNYSSELNVNALELEDSALYLCASSLRLAGLSSYEQYFGPGTRLTVT.

The chain is built from TRBV10-2 and TRBJ2-1; possibly TRBD2 for D (6 bases). Trimming shortened V by 0 bases and J by 4 bases, and 13 bases separated the two germline ends. CDR1 is WSHSY and CDR2 is SAAADI in the germline V gene. This CDR3 has 16 amino acids. The CDR3 DNA reads as TGCGCCAGCAGTGAGTCTTTGGGGGAGGTATACAATGAGCAGTTCTTC. Its protein product is CASSESLGEVYNEQFF.

The rearrangement uses TRBV4-1 and TRBJ2-3; possible D gene TRBD1, 6 bases. The ends were cut back, 3 bases at V and 0 bases at J, with 16 bases in the middle. This CDR3 comprises 17 residues. The V gene's germline CDR1 is MGHRA and CDR2 YSYEKL. CDR3 region: CASSHAHRESSTDTQYF. Here the CDR3 DNA reads TGCGCCAGCAGCCATGCTCACAGGGAGTCTAGCACAGATACGCAGTATTTT.

This sequence joins TRBV20-1 and TRBJ1-1; D remains unclear. In germline, CDR1 is DFQATT, CDR2 SNEGSKA (reference sequence). There are 11 residues in the CDR3. The CDR3 coding sequence is TGCAGCGCGTTCGGGAACAGTAAGGCTTTCTTT. It is translated as CSAFGNSKAFF.

This clone turned up a few times. The gene calls are TRBV6-4 and TRBJ2-1; D is perhaps TRBD2 (6 bases). Trimming stripped 0 bases from V and 3 bases from J, with 9 bases between. The CDR3 spans 15 residues. Germline CDR1 is MRHNA and CDR2 is SNTAGT. This chain's CDR3 is CASSDSRGGYNEQFF. CDR3 nucleotides: TGTGCCAGCAGTGACTCAAGGGGAGGCTACAATGAGCAGTTCTTC.

The chain recombines TRBV7-9 with TRBJ2-3; 9 bases match TRBD2. V gave up 7 bases and J gave up 2 bases; unmatched junction bases: 4. The CDR3 totals 14 residues. Germline loops: CDR1 SEHNR, CDR2 FQNEAQ (reference sequence). The CDR3, as DNA: TGTGCCAGCAACCCTAGCGGGGCCACAGATACGCAGTATTTT. Its translation: CASNPSGATDTQYF.

In regard to this clone: A read error may account for a junction end that differs from germline. The CDR3 region is CPSSLQANSNQPQHF. The CDR3 DNA follows: TGTCCCAGCAGCTTACAGGCCAATAGCAATCAGCCCCAGCATTTT. J is TRBJ1-5 and V is TRBV6-6; TRBD1 is a possible D gene (5 bases). Germline V gives CDR1 MNHNY, CDR2 SVGAGI (reference sequence). This CDR3 is built from 15 residues.

This clone was counted only a few times. The chain has TRBV7-3 and TRBJ2-7; 9 nucleotides match TRBD1. The V segment lost 5 bases and the J segment 3 bases; nucleotides outside the gene matches: 2. In germline, CDR1 is SGHTA, CDR2 FQGTGA. This CDR3 has 13 residues. Here the CDR3 reads CASSATGGYEQYF. CDR3 sequence (DNA): TGTGCCAGCAGCGCGACAGGGGGCTACGAGCAGTACTTC.

This chain links TRBV18 with TRBJ2-3; 10 bases match TRBD1. There are 15 residues in the CDR3. Germline V gene lookup returns CDR1 KGHSH and CDR2 LQKENI. V shed 4 bases, J shed 4 bases, and the junction held 5 bases outside the gene matches. The CDR3 sequence is CASSHGDRGPDTQYF. Written as DNA, the CDR3 is TGTGCCAGCTCACACGGGGACAGGGGACCAGATACGCAGTATTTT.

This chain connects TRBV19 to TRBJ1-2; D is uncertain. The CDR3 is 12 amino acids. Between the trimmed V and J ends, which lost 5 bases and 4 bases, there was a span of 8 bases. The germline V gene has CDR1 LNHDA and CDR2 SQIVND (reference sequence). The CDR3 nucleotides are TGTGCCAGTAGTCGGGATCTCTATGGCTACACCTTC. This sequence encodes CASSRDLYGYTF.

The chain has TRBV7-2 and TRBJ2-3; 8 nucleotides align to TRBD1. The CDR3 extends over 15 amino acids. Germline CDR1 reads SGHTA; CDR2 reads FQGNSA. With 5 bases clipped from V and 3 bases from J, the junction kept 7 bases outside the gene matches. CDR3 protein: CASSQDRGRTDTQYF. The CDR3, as DNA: TGTGCCAGCAGCCAAGACAGGGGTCGGACAGATACGCAGTATTTT.

The chain carries TRBV5-6 and TRBJ1-2; weak D call: TRBD1 (5 bases). The V gene's germline CDR1 is SGHDT and CDR2 YYEEEE. The ends were cut back, 3 bases at V and 3 bases at J, with 18 bases in the middle. The CDR3 is 16 amino acids. CDR3 amino acids: CASSYEALGVDYGYTF. The CDR3 DNA reads as TGTGCCAGCAGCTACGAGGCCCTAGGGGTTGACTATGGCTACACCTTC.

The V gene is TRBV18, the J gene TRBJ1-6; 9 bases line up with TRBD1. Trimming removed 3 bases from V and 10 bases from J; junction bases left unmatched: 4. The CDR3 runs 14 residues. The germline gives CDR1 KGHSH, CDR2 LQKENI. CDR3 in DNA: TGTGCCAGCTCACCCGGGACAGGGTTCTCACCCCTCCACTTT. Its translation: CASSPGTGFSPLHF.

The chain recombines TRBV9 with TRBJ1-6; the match to TRBD1 covers 9 bases. Germline V gives CDR1 SGDLS, CDR2 YYNGEE. The V segment lost 3 bases and the J segment 10 bases; nucleotides outside the gene matches: 11. The CDR3 consists of 16 residues. CDR3 amino acids: CASSATGGWVGSPLHF. In DNA form, the CDR3 reads TGTGCCAGCAGCGCTACAGGGGGCTGGGTGGGGTCACCCCTCCACTTT. The entire variable domain, with the rest obtained from reference TRBV9 and TRBJ1-6, is as follows: DSGVTQTPKHLITATGQRVTLRCSPRSGDLSVYWYQQSLDQGLQFLIQYYNGEERAKGNILERFSAQQFPDLHSELNLSSLELGDSALYFCASSATGGWVGSPLHFGNGTRLTVT.

V usage is TRBV12-5 and J usage is TRBJ2-2, with D perhaps TRBD1 (6 bases). The CDR3 covers 14 residues. Germline V gene lookup returns CDR1 LGHNT and CDR2 FRNRAP. Trimming removed 5 bases at V and 7 bases at J, with 14 bases between. The CDR3 reads CASGLDRFYGELFF. The CDR3, as DNA: TGTGCTAGTGGTCTCGACAGGTTTTACGGGGAGCTGTTTTTT. The complete variable domain, with remaining parts taken from reference TRBV12-5 and TRBJ2-2, reads DARVTQTPRHKVTEMGQEVTMRCQPILGHNTVFWYRQTMMQGLELLAYFRNRAPLDDSGMPKDRFSAEMPDATLATLKIQPSEPRDSAVYFCASGLDRFYGELFFGEGSRLTVL.

This clone was seen only a few times. V and J are TRBV4-1 and TRBJ2-7, with TRBD1 as a possible D gene (5 bases). Germline V gene sequence: CDR1 MGHRA, CDR2 YSYEKL. CDR3 length: 13 residues. Between the trimmed V and J ends, which lost 4 bases and 5 bases, there was a span of 12 bases. In nucleotides, the CDR3 is TGCGCCAGCAGCCGTGGGGCAGTCGACGAGCAGTACTTC. Its translation: CASSRGAVDEQYF.

This chain links TRBV10-3 with TRBJ2-7; no reliable D call. V gave up 4 bases and J gave up 3 bases, with 10 bases separating them. CDR1 and CDR2 (germline): ENHRY, SYGVKD. The CDR3 sequence is 13 residues long. CDR3 residues: CAISARVDYEQYF. The CDR3 DNA reads TGTGCCATCAGTGCCCGGGTCGACTACGAGCAGTACTTC.

The CDR3 DNA is TGTGCCAGCAGTTTATCCGGGACAGGGGGCTATCTGGGTTCACCCCTCCACTTT. Translated: CASSLSGTGGYLGSPLHF. V gene TRBV27 combines with J gene TRBJ1-6; TRBD1 aligns across 12 bases. Germline values: CDR1 MNHEY, CDR2 SMNVEV (reference sequence). The CDR3 sequence is 18 residues long. V lost 0 bases and J lost 9; bases outside the gene matches: 9.

The count of this clone is one. This sequence joins TRBV9 and TRBJ2-2; unclear D gene. Germline assignment: CDR1 SGDLS and CDR2 YYNGEE. The V and J ends lost 1 base and 4 bases respectively, with 8 bases between them. This CDR3 has 14 residues. This chain's CDR3 is CASSVHEATGELFF. As DNA, the CDR3 is TGTGCCAGCAGCGTACATGAAGCCACCGGGGAGCTGTTTTTT.

This chain joins TRBV6-1 and TRBJ2-3; TRBD2 matches 8 bases. The V segment lost 2 bases and the J segment 1 base; nucleotides outside the gene matches: 2. This CDR3 has 15 residues. Germline values: CDR1 MNHNS, CDR2 SASEGT. CDR3 bases: TGTGCCAGCAGTGAACGCGGGGGGCGCACAGATACGCAGTATTTT. Translating it yields CASSERGGRTDTQYF.